The next 22 T cell receptor beta chains were all read from a single sample in a study of cytomegalovirus exposure and HLA in healthy donors. Sequencing was performed with immunoSEQ multiplex PCR; in TCRdb, only in-frame clones are kept and a portion is missing. The table includes some 150,000 clones, approximately 90% detected once. Sequencing was done on a sample of PBMCs. The source of these receptors is a man between 18 and 35 years old in good health and CMV-seronegative.

The chain links TRBV28 to TRBJ1-5, with TRBD1 as a possible D gene (6 bases). The germline V gene has CDR1 MDHEN and CDR2 SYDVKM. The CDR3 length is 18 residues. Trimming pared 3 bases from V and 1 base from J, leaving 19 bases between. CDR3 residues: CASSFPGQFHGSNQPQHF. CDR3 DNA: TGTGCCAGCAGTTTCCCCGGACAGTTTCATGGGAGCAATCAGCCCCAGCATTTT.

This chain connects TRBV4-1 to TRBJ2-7, with 10 nucleotides matching TRBD1. CDR1 MGHRA and CDR2 YSYEKL come from the germline V gene. V lost 0 bases and J lost 5; bases outside the gene matches: 7. This CDR3 has 16 residues. Written as DNA, the CDR3 is TGCGCCAGCAGCCAAGATCCGGGACAGGGGATCGACGAGCAGTACTTC. Its protein product is CASSQDPGQGIDEQYF.

This chain connects TRBV9 to TRBJ2-1; 7 bases are a match to TRBD1. The CDR3 is made up of 16 amino acids. V gave up 1 base and J gave up 7 bases; unmatched junction bases: 11. In germline, CDR1 is SGDLS, CDR2 YYNGEE. The CDR3 sequence is CASSVFSEKGANEQFF. CDR3 DNA: TGTGCCAGCAGCGTATTCAGCGAGAAGGGGGCGAATGAGCAGTTCTTC.

This clone was detected only a few times. The chain joins TRBV7-8 to TRBJ1-5, with D possibly being TRBD1 (5 bases). Germline V CDR1 and CDR2: SGHVS, FQNEAQ. The CDR3 has 16 residues. V lost 1 base, J lost 3 bases, and 13 bases lay in between. CDR3: CASSLVNRGNNQPQHF. Written as DNA, the CDR3 is TGTGCCAGCAGCTTAGTAAATAGGGGAAACAATCAGCCCCAGCATTTT.

The chain joins TRBV6-6 to TRBJ2-1, with a tentative D call TRBD2 (6 bases). CDR3 length: 15 residues. V dropped 0 bases and J dropped 8 bases, with 14 bases sitting between them. CDR1 MNHNY and CDR2 SVGAGI come from the germline V gene (reference sequence). CDR3 amino acids: CASSYSLREDDEQFF. In DNA, the CDR3 is TGTGCCAGCAGTTACTCGTTGAGGGAGGACGATGAGCAGTTCTTC.

This chain joins TRBV14 and TRBJ1-2; the D gene is possibly TRBD1 (6 bases). There are 13 residues in the CDR3. Trimming removed 4 bases from V and 4 bases from J, with 10 bases in between. Germline V gives CDR1 SGHDN, CDR2 FVKESK. This chain's CDR3 is CASSPHRAYGYTF. CDR3 nucleotide sequence: TGTGCCAGCAGCCCCCACAGGGCCTATGGCTACACCTTC.

The rearrangement joins TRBV29-1 to TRBJ2-5; 8 bases align to TRBD1. In germline, CDR1 is SQVTM, CDR2 ANQGSEA. V was pared by 7 bases and J by 5 bases, with 12 bases of the junction left unmatched. The CDR3 covers 14 residues. CDR3 DNA sequence: TGCAGCGCCATATTCTCAGGGGGCTCGGAGACCCAGTACTTC. This codes for CSAIFSGGSETQYF.

The chain recombines TRBV11-3 with TRBJ1-1; D is undetermined. This CDR3 spans 13 amino acids. Trimming took 1 base from V and 2 from J, leaving 5 bases between them. Germline loops: CDR1 SGHNT, CDR2 YENEEA. The CDR3 region has the DNA TGTGCCAGCAGCTTAGCCCCTAACACTGAAGCTTTCTTT. Translating it yields CASSLAPNTEAFF.

Here the CDR3 DNA reads TGCAGCGTTGAATTTCAGGGAGGACTCAATACGCAGTATTTT. This sequence encodes CSVEFQGGLNTQYF. The chain couples TRBV29-1 to TRBJ2-3; the D gene is possibly TRBD2 (6 bases). Trimming left V 2 bases short and J 7 bases short, with 16 bases between. This CDR3 contains 14 residues. Germline assignment: CDR1 SQVTM and CDR2 ANQGSEA.

This chain connects TRBV4-1 to TRBJ2-2; possibly TRBD2 for D (6 bases). Germline values: CDR1 MGHRA, CDR2 YSYEKL. The CDR3 runs 15 residues. V was clipped by 2 bases and J by 10 bases, with 17 bases between them. The CDR3 reads CASSQTGTAGLELFF. The CDR3, as DNA: TGCGCCAGCAGCCAAACCGGGACTGCGGGTCTGGAGCTGTTTTTT.

This chain connects TRBV28 to TRBJ2-1; 8 bases are a match to TRBD2. The trim removed 6 bases at V and 6 bases at J, leaving 10 bases unmatched. CDR1 and CDR2 from the germline V gene are MDHEN and SYDVKM. The CDR3 runs 15 residues. CDR3 DNA: TGTGCCAGCAGCACTGACCTTAGCGGGACCAATGAGCAGTTCTTC. It is translated as CASSTDLSGTNEQFF.

The V gene is TRBV7-6, the J gene TRBJ2-1, with 15 bases identical to TRBD2. The CDR3 runs 17 residues. Germline loops: CDR1 SGHVS, CDR2 FNYEAQ. Losses at the gene ends were 5 bases for V and 9 bases for J; bases not matched to a gene: 11. CDR3 in amino acids: CASSPYGLAGGSTEQFF. Here the CDR3 DNA reads TGTGCCAGCAGCCCCTATGGACTAGCGGGGGGGTCGACTGAGCAGTTCTTC.

This rearrangement joins TRBV29-1 to TRBJ2-7; 8 positions agree with TRBD1. CDR3 length: 12 residues. Germline CDR1 reads SQVTM; CDR2 reads ANQGSEA. The DNA of the CDR3 is TGCAGAGACGGACAGGGAGTACGAGAGCAGTACGTC. Translating it yields CRDGQGVREQYV.

This clone has a handful of counts. This chain uses TRBV4-1 with TRBJ1-2, with 7 bases identical to TRBD1. Germline V CDR1 and CDR2: MGHRA, YSYEKL. The CDR3 is 14 residues long. The V and J ends lost 4 bases and 8 bases, in that order; junction bases with no gene match: 10. The CDR3 sequence: CASSPPGQARGYTF. The CDR3 bases are TGCGCCAGCAGCCCTCCCGGACAGGCGAGGGGCTACACCTTC.

The V and J genes are TRBV15 and TRBJ1-1; no firm D call. This CDR3 contains 15 residues. From germline, CDR1 is LNHNV and CDR2 YYDKDF (reference sequence). V lost 5 bases and J lost 0, with 13 bases in between. The CDR3: CATSSGSLLNTEAFF. As DNA, the CDR3 is TGTGCCACCAGCTCCGGGAGCCTTCTGAACACTGAAGCTTTCTTT.

This chain joins TRBV28 and TRBJ1-4; 8 bases are shared with TRBD1. The CDR3 has 16 amino acids. The germline V gene encodes CDR1 MDHEN and CDR2 SYDVKM. Trimming took 3 bases from V and 8 from J; bases not matched to a gene: 11. The CDR3 DNA follows: TGTGCCAGCAGTTTCTCCCTGACAGGGGACAAGGAAAAACTGTTTTTT. This gives the protein CASSFSLTGDKEKLFF. Using reference TRBV28 and TRBJ1-4 for the parts outside the CDR3, the full variable domain is DVKVTQSSRYLVKRTGEKVFLECVQDMDHENMFWYRQDPGLGLRLIYFSYDVKMKEKGDIPEGYSVSREKKERFSLILESASTNQTSMYLCASSFSLTGDKEKLFFGSGTQLSVL.

As DNA, the CDR3 is TGTGCCACCCTACAGGGGGCCTACGAGCAGTACGTC. It yields the protein CATLQGAYEQYV. V gene TRBV2 combines with J gene TRBJ2-7; 8 nucleotides align to TRBD1. The CDR3 loop spans 12 amino acids. Germline assignment: CDR1 SNHLY and CDR2 FYNNEI. The V and J ends lost 10 bases and 2 bases, in that order; junction bases with no gene match: 4.

CDR3 DNA sequence: TGTGCCAGCAGCCGGACAGTTAAGGAGACCCAGTACTTC. Its translation: CASSRTVKETQYF. The chain couples TRBV7-2 to TRBJ2-5; tentative D call: TRBD1 (6 bases). The CDR3 has 13 residues. Germline CDR1 reads SGHTA; CDR2 reads FQGNSA. V dropped 5 bases and J dropped 5 bases, with 12 bases sitting between them.

This chain connects TRBV4-1 to TRBJ1-2; D possibly corresponds to TRBD1 (5 bases). The length of the CDR3 is 17 residues. Trimming pared 1 base from V and 1 base from J, leaving 16 bases between. CDR1 is MGHRA, CDR2 YSYEKL, per germline. The CDR3: CASSQGGLAVVNYGYTF. DNA for the CDR3: TGCGCCAGCAGCCAAGGGGGCCTGGCGGTGGTTAACTATGGCTACACCTTC.

With regard to this clone: Germline and junction disagree at one end, which may indicate a read error. DNA of the CDR3: TGTGCTAGCAGCTTAAGACTAGCGGTCATGATTTACGAGCAGTACTTC. Its translation is CASSLRLAVMIYEQYF. The J gene is TRBJ2-7, the V gene TRBV7-7; the match to TRBD2 covers 9 bases. The V gene's germline CDR1 is SSHAT and CDR2 FNYEAQ (reference sequence). CDR3 length: 16 residues.

This clone was seen more than once but under ten times. V gene TRBV10-1 combines with J gene TRBJ1-1; maybe TRBD1 (6 bases). V gave up 5 bases and J gave up 10 bases, with 17 bases separating them. Germline V lookup: CDR1 WNHNN, CDR2 SYGVQD (reference sequence). The CDR3 totals 13 residues. CDR3 loop: CASSQTRGIGAFF. In DNA form, the CDR3 reads TGCGCCAGCAGTCAGACCAGGGGAATCGGAGCTTTCTTT.

J is TRBJ2-3 and V is TRBV27; 11 nucleotides match TRBD2. V was pared by 5 bases and J by 2 bases, with 3 bases of the junction left unmatched. This CDR3 has 15 residues. Germline CDR1 reads MNHEY; CDR2 reads SMNVEV (reference sequence). The CDR3 loop is CASSIAGGITDTQYF. CDR3 DNA sequence: TGTGCCAGCAGTATAGCGGGGGGGATCACAGATACGCAGTATTTT.